In this sample, the clone carrying this T cell receptor beta chain turned up a few times. The V gene's germline CDR1 is SQVTM and CDR2 ANQGSEA. The V end was cut by 4 bases, the J end by 4 bases, with 7 bases between. The CDR3 runs 11 residues. TCRdb reanalysed the 5' RACE reads using MiXCR and keeps one entry per CDR3 protein. This table holds about 200,000 distinct CDR3 sequences, 7.5% to 10% found once. The data were taken from a study of T-cell memory formation after mild COVID-19. The TCR originated in a man between 18 and 29 years old who had mild COVID-19 (a few samples of this study predate the infection). Cell type and time point are not known. The chain carries TRBV29-1 and TRBJ1-1; D possibly corresponds to TRBD1 (6 bases). The specimen sequenced was PBMCs or a T cell subset sorted from them (not recorded which). CDR3 sequence: CSVAGATEAFF. The CDR3 DNA follows: TGCAGCGTTGCAGGGGCCACTGAAGCTTTCTTT.